This T cell receptor (beta chain) was observed in a study of cytomegalovirus exposure and HLA in healthy donors. Points from the study as a whole: The study had only CMV serostatus as immune exposure information.

13 Jbeta primers and 60 Vbeta primers were used for the PCR. The protocol was immunoSEQ multiplex PCR, while the TCRdb copy is restricted to in-frame clones and leaves out a portion. This repertoire shows approximately 150,000 clones, roughly 80% found once; its top ten account for roughly 4%. Points on this clone: Its antigen is not known.

The sample was PBMCs. The clonotype originates from a woman in her thirties or forties in good health and CMV-seropositive.

The DNA of the CDR3 is TGTGCCAGCAGTGTCCATGACAGGGGGGGATTGGGGGCTTTCTTT. This encodes CASSVHDRGGLGAFF. The chain is built from TRBV6-1 and TRBJ1-1, with 9 bases fitting TRBD1. CDR3 length: 15 amino acids. Trimming cost V 4 bases and J 11 bases; bases outside gene matches: 14. The germline CDR1 and CDR2 sequences are MNHNS and SASEGT.